This T cell receptor (beta chain) was recorded in a study of T cell repertoires in cytomegalovirus infection. On the study more broadly: Use of recently identified HLA-C-restricted and well-studied HLA-B-restricted CMV epitopes was part of the study. The public TCR beta signatures pointed to both CMV infection and matching HLA type. Findings and limits, study-wide: Cumulative public TCR beta family frequency identified carriers of CMV plus the relevant HLA. Dominating the ex vivo response were TCR beta clonotypes that were CMV-specific and HLA-C-restricted.

This clonotype was observed many times. The target antigen is unknown. CDR3 length: 15 residues. Germline V gene sequence: CDR1 SEHNR, CDR2 FQNEAQ (reference sequence). V lost 0 bases to trimming and J lost 3 bases; unmatched junction nucleotides: 5. TCRdb reprocessed the reads via MiXCR and lists one record per CDR3 protein. This table has about 920,000 distinct CDR3 sequences, approximately 33% appearing once. Source: cultured CD8+ T cells from PBMCs, taken from culture after CMV antigen stimulation. The gene calls are TRBV7-9 and TRBJ2-7, with TRBD1 matching 7 bases. This sequence was found in a human donor in good health (CMV status not recorded). Some clones in this sample may be carry-over from other donors' samples. CDR3 DNA: TGTGCCAGCAGCTTAGCGTACGGACAGGTCTACGAGCAGTACTTC. Its protein product is CASSLAYGQVYEQYF.